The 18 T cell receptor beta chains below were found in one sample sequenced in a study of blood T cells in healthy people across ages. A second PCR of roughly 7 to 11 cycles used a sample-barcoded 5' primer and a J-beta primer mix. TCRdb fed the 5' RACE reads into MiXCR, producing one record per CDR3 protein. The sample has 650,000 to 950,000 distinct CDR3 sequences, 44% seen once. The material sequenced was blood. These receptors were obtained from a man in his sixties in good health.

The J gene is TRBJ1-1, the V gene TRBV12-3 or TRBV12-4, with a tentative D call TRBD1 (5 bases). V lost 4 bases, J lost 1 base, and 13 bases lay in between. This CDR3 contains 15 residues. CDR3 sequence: CASSSHGRANTEAFF. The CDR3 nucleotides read TGTGCCAGCAGTTCCCATGGCAGGGCGAACACTGAAGCTTTCTTT.

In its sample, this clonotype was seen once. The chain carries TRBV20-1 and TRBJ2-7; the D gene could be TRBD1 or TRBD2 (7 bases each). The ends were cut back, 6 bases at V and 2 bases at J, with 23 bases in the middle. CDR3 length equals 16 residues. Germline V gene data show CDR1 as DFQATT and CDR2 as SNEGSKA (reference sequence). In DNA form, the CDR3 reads TGCAGTGCCAGGGGGGGGGTGGGGGAGGTCACCTACGAGCAGTACTTC. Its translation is CSARGGVGEVTYEQYF.

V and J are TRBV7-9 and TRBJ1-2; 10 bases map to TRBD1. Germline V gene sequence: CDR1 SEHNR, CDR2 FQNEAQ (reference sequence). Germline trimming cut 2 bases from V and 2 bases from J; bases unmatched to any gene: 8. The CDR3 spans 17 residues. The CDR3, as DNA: TGTGCCAGCAGCTTATGGACAGGGGGTAACCTAAACTATGGCTACACCTTC. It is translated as CASSLWTGGNLNYGYTF.

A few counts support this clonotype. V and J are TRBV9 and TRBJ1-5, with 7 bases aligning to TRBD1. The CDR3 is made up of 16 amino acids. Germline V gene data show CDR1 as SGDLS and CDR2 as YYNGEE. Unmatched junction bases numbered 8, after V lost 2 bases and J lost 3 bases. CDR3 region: CASSVSQGVINQPQHF. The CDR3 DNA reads TGTGCCAGCAGCGTTAGTCAGGGGGTCATCAATCAGCCCCAGCATTTT.

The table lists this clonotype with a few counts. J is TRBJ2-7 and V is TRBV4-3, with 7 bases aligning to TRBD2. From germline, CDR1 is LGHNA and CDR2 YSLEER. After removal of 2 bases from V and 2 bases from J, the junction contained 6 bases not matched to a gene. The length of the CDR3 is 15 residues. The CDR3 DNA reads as TGCGCCAGCAGCCAATCAACGGGAGGAACCTACGAGCAGTACTTC. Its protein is CASSQSTGGTYEQYF.

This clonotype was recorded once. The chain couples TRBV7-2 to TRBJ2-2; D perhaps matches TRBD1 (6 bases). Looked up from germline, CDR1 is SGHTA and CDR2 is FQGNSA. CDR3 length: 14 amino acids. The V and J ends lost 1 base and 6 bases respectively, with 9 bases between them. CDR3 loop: CASSLVGQSGELFF. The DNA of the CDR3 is TGTGCCAGCAGCTTAGTCGGACAGTCCGGGGAGCTGTTTTTT.

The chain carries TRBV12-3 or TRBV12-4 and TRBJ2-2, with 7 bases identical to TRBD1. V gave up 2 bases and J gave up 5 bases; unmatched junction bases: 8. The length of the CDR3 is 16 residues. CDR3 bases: TGTGCCAGCAGTTTAAGGAGACAGGGTTATACCGGGGAGCTGTTTTTT. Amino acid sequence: CASSLRRQGYTGELFF.

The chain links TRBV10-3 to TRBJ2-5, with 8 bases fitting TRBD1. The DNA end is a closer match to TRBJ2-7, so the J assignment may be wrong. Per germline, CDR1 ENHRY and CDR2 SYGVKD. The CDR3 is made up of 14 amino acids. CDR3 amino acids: CAISGQGAGCEQYF. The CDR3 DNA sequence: TGTGCCATCAGTGGGCAGGGGGCTGGTTGCGAGCAGTACTTC.

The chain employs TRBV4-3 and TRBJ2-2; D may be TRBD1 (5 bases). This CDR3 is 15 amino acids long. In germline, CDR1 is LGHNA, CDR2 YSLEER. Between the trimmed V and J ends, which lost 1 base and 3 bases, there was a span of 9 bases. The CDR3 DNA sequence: TGCGCCAGCAGCCAAGTAGGGGTTGACACCGGGGAGCTGTTTTTT. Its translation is CASSQVGVDTGELFF.

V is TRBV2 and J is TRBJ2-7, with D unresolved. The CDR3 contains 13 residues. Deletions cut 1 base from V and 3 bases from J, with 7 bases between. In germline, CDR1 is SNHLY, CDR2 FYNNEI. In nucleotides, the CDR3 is TGTGCCAGCAGTGAAGACAGAGACTACGAGCAGTACTTC. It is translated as CASSEDRDYEQYF.

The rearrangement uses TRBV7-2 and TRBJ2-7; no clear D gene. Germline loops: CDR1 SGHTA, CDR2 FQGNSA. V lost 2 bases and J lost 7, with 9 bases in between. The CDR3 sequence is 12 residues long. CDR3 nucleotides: TGTGCCAGCAGCTTACCCTACAATGAGCAGTACTTC. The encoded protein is CASSLPYNEQYF. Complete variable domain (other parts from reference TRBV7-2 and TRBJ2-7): GAGVSQSPSNKVTEKGKDVELRCDPISGHTALYWYRQSLGQGLEFLIYFQGNSAPDKSGLPSDRFSAERTGGSVSTLTIQRTQQEDSAVYLCASSLPYNEQYFGPGTRLTVT.

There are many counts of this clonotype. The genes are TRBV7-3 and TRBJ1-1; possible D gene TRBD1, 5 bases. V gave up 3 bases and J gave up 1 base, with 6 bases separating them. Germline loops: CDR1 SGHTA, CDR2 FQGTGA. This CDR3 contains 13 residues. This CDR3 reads CASSLQGNTEAFF. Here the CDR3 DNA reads TGTGCCAGCAGCTTGCAGGGGAACACTGAAGCTTTCTTT.

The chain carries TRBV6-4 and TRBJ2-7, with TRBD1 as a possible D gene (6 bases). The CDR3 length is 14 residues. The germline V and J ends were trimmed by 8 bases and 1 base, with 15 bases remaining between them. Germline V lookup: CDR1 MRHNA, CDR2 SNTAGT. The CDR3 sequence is CASRWDTNSYEQYF. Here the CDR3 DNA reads TGTGCCAGCCGATGGGACACCAATTCCTACGAGCAGTACTTC.

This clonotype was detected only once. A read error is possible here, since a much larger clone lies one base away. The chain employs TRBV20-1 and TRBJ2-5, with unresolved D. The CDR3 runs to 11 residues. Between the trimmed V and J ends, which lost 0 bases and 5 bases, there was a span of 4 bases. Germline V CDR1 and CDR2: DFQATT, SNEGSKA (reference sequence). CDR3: CSARDYETQYF. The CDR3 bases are TGCAGTGCTAGAGATTATGAGACCCAGTACTTC.

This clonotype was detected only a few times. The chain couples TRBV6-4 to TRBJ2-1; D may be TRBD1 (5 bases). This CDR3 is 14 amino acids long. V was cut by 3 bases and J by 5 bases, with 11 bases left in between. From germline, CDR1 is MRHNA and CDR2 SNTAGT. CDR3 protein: CASSERMGHNEQFF. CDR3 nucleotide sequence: TGTGCCAGCAGTGAAAGGATGGGGCACAATGAGCAGTTCTTC.

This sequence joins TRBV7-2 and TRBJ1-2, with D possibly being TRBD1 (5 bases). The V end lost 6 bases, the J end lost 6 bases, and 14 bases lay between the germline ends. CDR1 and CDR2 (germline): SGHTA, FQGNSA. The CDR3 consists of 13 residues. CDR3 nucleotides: TGTGCCAGCAGTTTTAACTTAGGGGATGGCTACACCTTC. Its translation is CASSFNLGDGYTF.

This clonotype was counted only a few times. The CDR3 is CSASPGTDYSPLHF. The CDR3, as DNA: TGCAGTGCTAGCCCAGGGACGGATTATTCACCCCTCCACTTT. The chain recombines TRBV20-1 with TRBJ1-6, with a weak D call TRBD1 (5 bases). The CDR3 is made up of 14 amino acids. The V end lost 3 bases, the J end lost 8 bases, and 14 bases lay between the germline ends. Germline CDR1 is DFQATT and CDR2 is SNEGSKA (reference sequence).

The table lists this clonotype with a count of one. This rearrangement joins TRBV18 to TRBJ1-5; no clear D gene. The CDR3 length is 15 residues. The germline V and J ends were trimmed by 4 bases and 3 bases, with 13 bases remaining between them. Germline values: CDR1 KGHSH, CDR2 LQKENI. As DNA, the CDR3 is TGTGCCAGCTCACGGCGGAAACAGATCAATCAGCCCCAGCATTTT. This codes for CASSRRKQINQPQHF.